The clone carrying this T cell receptor (beta chain) was found a few times. Unique molecular identifiers featured in how the TCRbeta library was prepared. TCRdb re-derived calls from the PCR reads in MiXCR, one entry per CDR3 protein. The sample lists approximately 490,000 distinct CDR3 sequences; 9.5% to 15% were seen once. V lost 2 bases and J lost 7, with 27 bases in between. The length of the CDR3 is 18 residues. Germline V gives CDR1 MDHEN, CDR2 SYDVKM. The sample originates from a study of T-cell reconstitution after alpha-beta-depleted transplantation in children. The chain recombines TRBV28 with TRBJ2-7, with D maybe TRBD2 (6 bases). Specimen: PBMCs from the stem cell graft donor, collected from the stem cell graft. This clonotype was obtained from a human donor who donated a stem cell graft to a child with combined immunodeficiency. This CDR3 is CASSLPYGRGGVIWEQYF. CDR3 bases: TGTGCCAGCAGTTTACCTTACGGGCGCGGCGGGGTGATCTGGGAGCAGTACTTC.